These T cell receptor beta chains were read from a single sample in a study of blood T cell repertoires in COVID-19. Measured with immunoSEQ multiplex PCR; TCRdb has only the in-frame clones, and not every one. The sample lists 210,000 or so clones, about four fifths seen once, with under 2% in the top ten. The sample taken for sequencing was PBMCs or T cells enriched from blood (not recorded which). Receptor source: a man in his 60s who had recovered from COVID-19. Each CDR3 is given with its conserved first and last residue. The D gene is left open where the match is weak. Only some rows state a clone size, as once, few, many or a class for expanded clones.

V gene	D gene	J gene	clone size	CDR3 protein	CDR3 DNA
TRBV5-1	NA	TRBJ1-4	NA	CASSLAQGSGVTNEKLFF	TGCGCCAGCAGCCTGGCCCAGGGTAGCGGGGTAACTAATGAAAAACTGTTTTTT
TRBV5-8	NA	TRBJ2-7	NA	CASSLLGGAYEQYF	TGTGCCAGCAGCCTTTTGGGGGGGGCATACGAGCAGTACTTC
TRBV19	NA	TRBJ1-6	NA	CASSWQPGRALHF	TGTGCCAGTAGTTGGCAGCCTGGGCGCGCCCTCCACTTT
TRBV11-3	NA	TRBJ1-1	NA	CASSHRVGAEAFF	TGTGCCAGCAGTCACAGGGTTGGGGCTGAAGCTTTCTTT
TRBV30	NA	TRBJ1-6	NA	CAWSSTGGSSYNSPLHF	TGTGCCTGGAGTAGCACCGGGGGTAGCTCCTATAATTCACCCCTCCACTTT
TRBV11-2	TRBD1	TRBJ2-1	few	CASRLSQGNEQFF	TGTGCCAGCAGGCTTTCACAGGGGAATGAGCAGTTCTTC
TRBV19	TRBD1	TRBJ1-5	few	CASTFQGAGNQPQHF	TGTGCCAGTACCTTCCAGGGGGCCGGCAATCAGCCCCAGCATTTT
TRBV5-4	TRBD2	TRBJ2-3	NA	CASSPPRLAGRTDTQYF	TGTGCCAGCAGCCCTCCCCGACTAGCGGGGCGCACAGATACGCAGTATTTT
TRBV6-5	NA	TRBJ2-5	NA	CASSYSLPQQETQYF	TGTGCCAGCAGTTACTCATTACCGCAGCAAGAGACCCAGTACTTC
TRBV5-1	TRBD2	TRBJ2-5	once	CASSFPVSGLQETQYF	TGCGCCAGCAGCTTCCCGGTTAGCGGGCTCCAAGAGACCCAGTACTTC
TRBV30	NA	TRBJ2-7	NA	CAWRGGQGKNEQYF	TGTGCCTGGAGGGGGGGGCAGGGAAAAAACGAGCAGTACTTC
TRBV7-2	NA	TRBJ2-5	NA	CASSPVRLQETQYF	TGTGCCAGCAGCCCCGTCAGGCTGCAAGAGACCCAGTACTTC
TRBV6-4	TRBD1	TRBJ2-6	NA	CASSDWTGGSSGANVLTF	TGTGCCAGCAGTGACTGGACAGGGGGGAGCTCTGGGGCCAACGTCCTGACTTTC
TRBV6-2/TRBV6-3	NA	TRBJ1-5	NA	CASSYSTRSNQPQHF	TGTGCCAGCAGTTACTCGACACGTAGCAATCAGCCCCAGCATTTT
TRBV7-8	NA	TRBJ1-5	NA	CASSPRGAGHPHASQPQHF	TGTGCCAGCAGCCCACGGGGGGCTGGACATCCCCACGCGTCTCAGCCCCAGCATTTT
TRBV11-3	NA	TRBJ2-7	NA	CASSYRDTRAYEQYF	TGTGCCAGCAGCTACCGGGACACGCGAGCCTACGAGCAGTACTTC
TRBV13	NA	TRBJ1-1	NA	CASSLESRSTEAFF	TGTGCCAGCAGCTTAGAATCCAGGTCGACTGAAGCTTTCTTT
TRBV6-2/TRBV6-3	NA	TRBJ2-3	NA	CASSYGPAGSTDTQYF	TGTGCCAGCAGTTACGGTCCAGCGGGTAGCACAGATACGCAGTATTTT
TRBV6-1	TRBD1	TRBJ1-3	NA	CASSEVWGQATAGNTIYF	TGTGCCAGCAGTGAAGTTTGGGGACAGGCGACGGCTGGAAACACCATATATTTT
TRBV7-2	TRBD1	TRBJ2-1	NA	CASSLAGQKSYNEQFF	TGTGCCAGCAGCTTAGCGGGACAGAAATCCTACAATGAGCAGTTCTTC
TRBV30	TRBD1	TRBJ2-3	NA	CATDRGLNTDTQYF	TGTGCCACAGACAGGGGCCTAAACACAGATACGCAGTATTTT
TRBV6-1	NA	TRBJ1-2	NA	CASSAYQTDSGYGYTF	TGTGCCAGCAGTGCATATCAGACAGACTCGGGCTATGGCTACACCTTC